This T cell receptor (beta chain) was sequenced for a study of radiation and T cells in renal cell carcinoma. This CDR3 comprises 16 residues. With 4 bases clipped from V and 5 bases from J, the junction kept 9 bases outside the gene matches. Germline-derived CDR1 and CDR2 are SGDLS and YYNGEE. Documented time point: blood 4 weeks post-SBRT, at nephrectomy. Treatment specified: 15 Gy SBRT to primary tumor, nephrectomy 4 weeks later. After SBRT, blood was collected at 2 and 4 weeks, plus baseline. Profiled with immunoSEQ multiplex PCR; TCRdb holds only in-frame clones, not every one. The sample carries around 81,000 clones, around four fifths recorded once.

The receptor comes from a man aged 50 or older with renal cell carcinoma. This chain connects TRBV9 to TRBJ2-3; 11 bases match TRBD2. Material: blood, obtained from a patient whose treatment included radiotherapy and nephrectomy. This chain's CDR3 is CASSRSGLAAKDTQYF. CDR3 coding DNA: TGTGCCAGCAGCCGTTCGGGACTAGCGGCGAAAGATACGCAGTATTTT.